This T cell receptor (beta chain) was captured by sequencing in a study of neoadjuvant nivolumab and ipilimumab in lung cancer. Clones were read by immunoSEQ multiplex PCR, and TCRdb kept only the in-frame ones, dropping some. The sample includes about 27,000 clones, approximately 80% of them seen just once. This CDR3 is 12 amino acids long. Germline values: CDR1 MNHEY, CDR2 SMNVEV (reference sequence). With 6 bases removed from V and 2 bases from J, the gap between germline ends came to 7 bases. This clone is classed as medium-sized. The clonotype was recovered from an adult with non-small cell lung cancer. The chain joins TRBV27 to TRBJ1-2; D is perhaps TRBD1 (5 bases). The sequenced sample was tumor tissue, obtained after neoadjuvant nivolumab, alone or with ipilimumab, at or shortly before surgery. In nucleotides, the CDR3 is TGTGCCAGCAGGGGGCGCAACTATGGCTACACCTTC. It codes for CASRGRNYGYTF.